These 20 T cell receptor beta chains were all obtained from the same sample, sequenced in a study of blood T cell repertoires in COVID-19. The protocol was immunoSEQ multiplex PCR, while the TCRdb copy is restricted to in-frame clones and leaves out a portion. The table includes roughly 200,000 clones, around nine tenths detected once. Sequencing was performed on peripheral blood. The receptor set was obtained from a man aged 55-75 years who had recovered from COVID-19.

This clone was recorded a few times. This chain links TRBV5-4 with TRBJ2-7; 7 bases fit TRBD1. The CDR3 covers 14 residues. The V gene's germline CDR1 is SGHNT and CDR2 YYREEE (reference sequence). Trimming removed 4 bases from V and 2 bases from J; junction bases left unmatched: 6. This CDR3 reads CASSTGTVPYEQYF. The CDR3 DNA reads TGTGCCAGCAGCACAGGGACAGTCCCCTACGAGCAGTACTTC.

The chain is built from TRBV28 and TRBJ2-4; perhaps TRBD2 as D (5 bases). In germline, CDR1 is MDHEN, CDR2 SYDVKM. The CDR3 loop spans 15 amino acids. Trimming cost V 3 bases and J 0 bases, with 9 bases left between them. CDR3 DNA: TGTGCCAGCAGTTTCCTAGCCGCAGCCAAAAACATTCAGTACTTC. Translating gives CASSFLAAAKNIQYF.

The chain couples TRBV9 to TRBJ2-7, with TRBD2 matching over 11 bases. Germline assignment: CDR1 SGDLS and CDR2 YYNGEE. CDR3 length equals 16 residues. Trimming took 4 bases from V and 0 from J; bases not matched to a gene: 6. In nucleotides, the CDR3 is TGTGCCAGCAGCCCCGGGACTAGCGGTTACTCCTACGAGCAGTACTTC. Amino acid sequence: CASSPGTSGYSYEQYF.

This chain uses TRBV7-3 with TRBJ1-3; D possibly corresponds to TRBD1 (5 bases). The germline gives CDR1 SGHTA, CDR2 FQGTGA. V lost 5 bases and J 0 bases, leaving 17 bases between the germline ends. The CDR3 runs to 17 residues. The CDR3 loop reads CASSPPGGSSSGNTIYF. CDR3 DNA sequence: TGTGCCAGCAGCCCCCCGGGGGGGTCTTCCTCTGGAAACACCATATATTTT.

The chain couples TRBV11-2 to TRBJ2-7; 9 nucleotides line up with TRBD2. V was pared by 5 bases and J by 7 bases, with 12 bases of the junction left unmatched. CDR1 and CDR2 (germline): SGHAT, FQNNGV. The CDR3 runs to 15 residues. In DNA form, the CDR3 reads TGTGCCAGCAGCCAGGCGGCTAGCGGGACTGGAGAGCAGTACTTC. Translating it yields CASSQAASGTGEQYF.

The rearrangement uses TRBV6-2 or TRBV6-3 and TRBJ2-7, with D tentatively TRBD1 (6 bases). Germline V CDR1 and CDR2: MNHEY, SVGEGT. The CDR3 covers 15 residues. Between the trimmed V and J ends, which lost 0 bases and 5 bases, there was a span of 14 bases. This CDR3 reads CASSYSMGRGDEQYF. The CDR3 nucleotides are TGTGCCAGCAGTTACTCGATGGGCAGGGGAGACGAGCAGTACTTC.

V usage is TRBV3-1 (or the pseudogene TRBV3-2) and J usage is TRBJ2-1, with 7 bases matching TRBD1. The CDR3 loop spans 14 amino acids. V lost 0 bases to trimming and J lost 10 bases; unmatched junction nucleotides: 6. Germline lookup yields CDR1 LGHDT and CDR2 YNNKEL (reference sequence). CDR3 in amino acids: CASSQEGTGVEQFF. The DNA for the CDR3 is TGTGCCAGCAGCCAAGAGGGTACAGGGGTCGAGCAGTTCTTC.

The gene calls are TRBV11-2 and TRBJ2-1; the match to TRBD2 covers 11 bases. The CDR3 has 16 amino acids. V shed 5 bases and J 10 bases; nucleotides not matched to a gene: 13. Germline V gene lookup returns CDR1 SGHAT and CDR2 FQNNGV. The CDR3 protein is CASSPQTSGVRAEQFF. In DNA form, the CDR3 reads TGTGCCAGCAGCCCACAGACTAGCGGGGTGAGAGCGGAGCAGTTCTTC.

This chain joins TRBV5-5 and TRBJ1-4; 8 bases match TRBD1. The CDR3 contains 16 residues. With V trimmed by 3 bases and J by 7 bases, 11 bases remained unmatched. Germline-derived CDR1 and CDR2 are SGHKS and YYEKEE (reference sequence). This CDR3 reads CASSSWTGLVSEKLFF. The CDR3 DNA sequence: TGTGCCAGCAGCTCGTGGACAGGGTTGGTCTCTGAAAAACTGTTTTTT.

The chain carries TRBV28 and TRBJ2-7; TRBD1 agrees at 7 bases. From germline, CDR1 is MDHEN and CDR2 SYDVKM. J was trimmed by 2 bases and V by 3 bases; bases with no gene match: 7. The CDR3 length is 15 residues. Here the CDR3 reads CASSFPGQAAYEQYF. CDR3 sequence (DNA): TGTGCCAGCAGTTTCCCAGGACAGGCTGCCTACGAGCAGTACTTC.

The chain is built from TRBV10-3 and TRBJ1-6, with D unclear. Germline CDR1 is ENHRY and CDR2 is SYGVKD. The CDR3 runs 14 residues. V was pared by 0 bases and J by 9 bases, with 9 bases between. In DNA, the CDR3 is TGTGCCATCAGTGAGTCGGCAGGTAGTTCACCCCTCCACTTT. Amino acids: CAISESAGSSPLHF.

As for this clone: The sample has other DNA sequences that encode this CDR3 too. The V and J genes are TRBV5-1 and TRBJ2-1; 9 bases map to TRBD1. Germline loops: CDR1 SGHRS, CDR2 YFSETQ. Losses at the gene ends were 2 bases for V and 4 bases for J; bases not matched to a gene: 1. CDR3 size: 14 residues. The CDR3 coding sequence is TGCGCCAGCAGCTTAGGACAGGGGTACAATGAGCAGTTCTTC. It specifies CASSLGQGYNEQFF.

The chain has TRBV19 and TRBJ2-1; weak D call: TRBD2 (5 bases). The CDR3 has 13 residues. V was clipped by 5 bases and J by 7 bases, with 12 bases between them. Germline V gives CDR1 LNHDA, CDR2 SQIVND (reference sequence). The CDR3 DNA follows: TGTGCCAGTAGTTCCTTCGGGGTTAATGAGCAGTTCTTC. It yields the protein CASSSFGVNEQFF.

The J gene is TRBJ2-7, the V gene TRBV7-2; 7 nucleotides align to TRBD2. Germline V gene lookup returns CDR1 SGHTA and CDR2 FQGNSA. The CDR3 consists of 13 residues. The junction had 8 bases not matched to a gene; V was cut back by 9 bases and J by 3 bases. CDR3 nucleotide sequence: TGTGCCAGTGCCTTTGCGGGAGTCTACGAGCAGTACTTC. Amino acids: CASAFAGVYEQYF.

The V gene is TRBV7-3, the J gene TRBJ1-1; possible D gene TRBD1, 6 bases. The germline V gene encodes CDR1 SGHTA and CDR2 FQGTGA. The CDR3 consists of 13 residues. Deletions cut 6 bases from V and 2 bases from J, with 10 bases between. The CDR3 coding sequence is TGTGCCAGCAGTTCACAGGGAAACACTGAAGCTTTCTTT. This encodes CASSSQGNTEAFF.

The rearrangement uses TRBV29-1 and TRBJ1-4; D not resolved. The germline gives CDR1 SQVTM, CDR2 ANQGSEA. There are 13 residues in the CDR3. Trimming stripped 0 bases from V and 1 base from J, with 3 bases between. The CDR3 sequence: CSVEDGTNEKLFF. In DNA form, the CDR3 reads TGCAGCGTTGAAGACGGAACTAATGAAAAACTGTTTTTT.

This chain joins TRBV10-1 and TRBJ2-1; 14 nucleotides agree with TRBD2. Germline values: CDR1 WNHNN, CDR2 SYGVQD (reference sequence). V dropped 6 bases and J dropped 0; count of bases not matched to a gene: 10. This CDR3 comprises 19 residues. The CDR3 DNA follows: TGCGCCAGCAGCCCGGGACTAGCGGGAGCCCTTAGCTCCTACAATGAGCAGTTCTTC. It specifies CASSPGLAGALSSYNEQFF.

The CDR3 is CASTGQGNYEQYF. The CDR3 DNA sequence: TGTGCCTCAACGGGACAGGGTAACTACGAGCAGTACTTC. The genes are TRBV30 and TRBJ2-7, with 9 bases that match TRBD1. The V and J ends lost 7 bases and 3 bases, in that order; junction bases with no gene match: 7. CDR1 is GTSNPN and CDR2 is SVGIG in the germline V gene (reference sequence). This CDR3 region has 13 residues.

V is TRBV24-1 and J is TRBJ2-3; D possibly corresponds to TRBD1 (5 bases). Germline loops: CDR1 KGHDR, CDR2 SFDVKD. Trimming removed 5 bases at V and 0 bases at J, with 8 bases between. The CDR3 runs 14 residues. The CDR3 region is CATSGAGSTDTQYF. CDR3 sequence (DNA): TGTGCCACCAGTGGGGCAGGGAGCACAGATACGCAGTATTTT.

CDR3: CASSAGTSGFYNEQFF. In DNA, the CDR3 is TGTGCCAGCAGCGCCGGGACTAGCGGTTTCTACAATGAGCAGTTCTTC. The V and J genes are TRBV5-4 and TRBJ2-1; 11 bases map to TRBD2. The junction had 6 bases not matched to a gene; V was cut back by 4 bases and J by 3 bases. The CDR3 sequence is 16 residues long. The germline CDR1 and CDR2 sequences are SGHNT and YYREEE (reference sequence).